This T cell receptor beta chain was identified during a study of blood T cell repertoires in COVID-19 (dated by TCRdb to 2019 to 2021). For the wider study: Samples covering the acute and convalescent phases of COVID-19 were provided by collaborators in the United States, Italy and Spain. The material from the prospective study consisted of cDNA or gDNA derived from T cells, B-cell-depleted T cells, or PBMCs. Subjects who had been exposed to COVID-19, were actively infected with it, or had recovered from it provided the deeply sampled blood TCRbeta repertoires that made up the dataset. A freely available public database, intended as a resource for researchers studying the immune response to SARS-CoV-2, is where the repertoires were released. Samples came from the ongoing ImmuneRACE study (first 160 participants) plus 1,254 subjects from 6 global collaborators. Sample metadata almost always included a de-identified subject ID, COVID-19 status, age in years and sex. Where available, HLA class I and class II types were taken from metadata supplied by the sample provider and were not determined by assay-based typing.

At one collaborating source in Seattle, patients were enrolled during active infection and were followed longitudinally through the course of disease. Each collaborating institution followed its own protocols to collect whole blood in K2EDTA tubes. For TCRbeta analysis, collaborators shipped samples in one of three forms: frozen whole blood, isolated PBMCs, or DNA extracted from either of those sample types. What the study reported, not specific to this receptor: The amount of clinical and demographic metadata varied by source and participant and was provided uncurated.

The immunoSEQ Assay, a bias-controlled multiplex PCR, was used to amplify TCRbeta CDR3 regions from genomic DNA. The original methods were these. Nucleated cell counts per sample were estimated from amplification of reference gene primers within the assay. Sequence reads were collapsed and filtered to measure the absolute abundance of every unique TCRbeta CDR3 rearrangement. Productive Simpson clonality was computed per sample as the square root of Simpson's diversity index over productive rearrangements. The immuneACCESS repertoire file appears here via TCRdb, limited to in-frame rearrangements. These files lack a portion of the clones; in checked studies, under half of the deficit traces to unresolved V genes, and the cause of the others is not known. V, J and clone size reflect that table, while D and trimming were determined from the DNA. For this sample the table gives under 400,000 clones, of which around 87% were detected only once. Under 11% of the sample rests with the top ten.

Germline trimming amounts to 5 bases on V and 6 bases on J, with 15 as the count of junction bases outside the gene matches. According to the germline V gene (reference sequence), CDR1 reads MNHEY and CDR2 reads SMNVEV. The CDR3 covers 16 residues, taking in both the cysteine and the phenylalanine. Of all the DNA, just the CDR3 is kept, 48 bases in frame from base 1. On this clone: Its antigen is not yet known. The sample holds no much larger clone one base away, and base qualities are not on file.

Sequenced input: peripheral blood. This receptor was identified in a woman aged 30 to 39 with COVID-19, enrolled during active disease. Recombination linked TRBV27 to TRBJ1-1; 7 junctional bases match TRBD1. The nucleotide sequence is given as TGTGCCAGCAGTCCCCCAGGACAGGCCTTTGCGGCTGAAGCTTTCTTT. The encoded protein is CASSPPGQAFAAEAFF.